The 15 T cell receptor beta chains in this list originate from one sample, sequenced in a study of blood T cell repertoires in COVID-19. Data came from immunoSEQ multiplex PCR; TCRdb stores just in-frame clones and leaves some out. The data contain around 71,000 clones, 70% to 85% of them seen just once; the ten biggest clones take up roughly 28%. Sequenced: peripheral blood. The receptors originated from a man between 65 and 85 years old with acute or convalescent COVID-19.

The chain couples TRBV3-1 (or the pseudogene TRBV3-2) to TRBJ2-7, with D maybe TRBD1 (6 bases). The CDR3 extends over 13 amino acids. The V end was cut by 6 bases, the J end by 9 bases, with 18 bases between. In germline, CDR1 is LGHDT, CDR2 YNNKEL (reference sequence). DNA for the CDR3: TGTGCCAGCAGTCCTGAACAGGGTGGTTGGCAGTACTTC. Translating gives CASSPEQGGWQYF.

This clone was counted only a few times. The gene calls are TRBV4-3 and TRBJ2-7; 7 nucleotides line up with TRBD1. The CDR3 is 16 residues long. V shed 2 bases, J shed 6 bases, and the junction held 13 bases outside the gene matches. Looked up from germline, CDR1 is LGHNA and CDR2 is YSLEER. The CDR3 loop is CASSQLIGRQGSEQYF. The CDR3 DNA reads TGCGCCAGCAGCCAACTGATAGGGAGACAGGGTAGCGAGCAGTACTTC.

In DNA, the CDR3 is TGTGCCAGCAGCCGACTGGCGGGAGTTTCTAATGAGCAGTTCTTC. Translating gives CASSRLAGVSNEQFF. The V and J genes are TRBV7-9 and TRBJ2-1; 7 positions match TRBD2. CDR3 length: 15 residues. V trimming: 5 bases; J trimming: 7 bases; junction bases outside the gene matches: 11. Germline V gene lookup returns CDR1 SEHNR and CDR2 FQNEAQ (reference sequence). The variable domain in full, with the rest retrieved from reference TRBV7-9 and TRBJ2-1, is DTGVSQNPRHKITKRGQNVTFRCDPISEHNRLYWYRQTLGQGPEFLTYFQNEAQLEKSRLLSDRFSAERPKGSFSTLEIQRTEQGDSAMYLCASSRLAGVSNEQFFGPGTRLTVL.

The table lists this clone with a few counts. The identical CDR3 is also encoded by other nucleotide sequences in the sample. Written as DNA, the CDR3 is TGTGCCAGTAGGACAGGGAGCACAGATACGCAGTATTTT. Protein: CASRTGSTDTQYF. The rearrangement joins TRBV19 to TRBJ2-3, with 7 bases identical to TRBD1. CDR3 length: 13 residues. Germline values: CDR1 LNHDA, CDR2 SQIVND (reference sequence). Germline trimming cut 6 bases from V and 0 bases from J; bases unmatched to any gene: 0.

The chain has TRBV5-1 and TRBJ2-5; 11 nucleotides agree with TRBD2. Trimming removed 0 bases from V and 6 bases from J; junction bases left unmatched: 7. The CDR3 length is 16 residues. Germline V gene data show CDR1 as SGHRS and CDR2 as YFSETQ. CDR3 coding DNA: TGCGCCAGCAGCTTGGCCACTAGCGGGGGAACAAAGACCCAGTACTTC. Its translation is CASSLATSGGTKTQYF.

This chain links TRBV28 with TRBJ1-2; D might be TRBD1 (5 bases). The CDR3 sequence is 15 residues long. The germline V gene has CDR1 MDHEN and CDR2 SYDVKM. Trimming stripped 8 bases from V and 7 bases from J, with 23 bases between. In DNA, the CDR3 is TGTGCCAGCGGGGGGTTAGAGTTGACCGGAGGTGGCTACACCTTC. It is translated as CASGGLELTGGGYTF.

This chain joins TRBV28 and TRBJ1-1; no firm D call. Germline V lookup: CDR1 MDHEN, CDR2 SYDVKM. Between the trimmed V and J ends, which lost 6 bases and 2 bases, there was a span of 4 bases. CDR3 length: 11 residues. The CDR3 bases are TGTGCCAGCAGACATAACACTGAAGCTTTCTTT. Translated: CASRHNTEAFF.

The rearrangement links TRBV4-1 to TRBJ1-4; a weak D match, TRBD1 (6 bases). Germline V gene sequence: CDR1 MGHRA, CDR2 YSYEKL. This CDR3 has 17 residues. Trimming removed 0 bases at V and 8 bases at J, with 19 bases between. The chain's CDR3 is CASSQEVTTAGGEKLFF. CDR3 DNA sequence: TGCGCCAGCAGCCAAGAGGTCACAACGGCGGGGGGCGAAAAACTGTTTTTT.

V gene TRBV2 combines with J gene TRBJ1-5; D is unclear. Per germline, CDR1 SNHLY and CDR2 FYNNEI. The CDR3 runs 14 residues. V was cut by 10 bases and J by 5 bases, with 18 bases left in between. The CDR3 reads CATGGYPSDQPQHF. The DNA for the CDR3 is TGTGCCACGGGAGGCTACCCTTCCGATCAGCCCCAGCATTTT.

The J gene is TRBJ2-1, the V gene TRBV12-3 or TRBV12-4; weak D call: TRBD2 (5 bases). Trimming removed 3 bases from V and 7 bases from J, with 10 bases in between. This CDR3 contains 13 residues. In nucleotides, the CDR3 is TGTGCCAGCAGTTTGTGGACTCCGAATGAGCAGTTCTTC. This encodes CASSLWTPNEQFF.

CDR3 in DNA: TGTGCCAGCAGGACAGGTACTGGAAACACCATATATTTT. Translating gives CASRTGTGNTIYF. The chain carries TRBV27 and TRBJ1-3, with D perhaps TRBD1 (6 bases). V shed 6 bases and J shed 2 bases, with 8 bases lying between them. Per the germline V gene, CDR1 is MNHEY and CDR2 is SMNVEV (reference sequence). The length of the CDR3 is 13 residues.

CDR3 bases: TGCAGCGTTCCCAACACAGGGGACGGGACTAGCGGGCTGTCCACAGATACGCAGTATTTT. Its translation: CSVPNTGDGTSGLSTDTQYF. The rearrangement uses TRBV29-1 and TRBJ2-3; 12 bases align to TRBD2. This CDR3 comprises 20 residues. The junction had 20 bases not matched to a gene; V was cut back by 5 bases and J by 2 bases. The V gene's germline CDR1 is SQVTM and CDR2 ANQGSEA.

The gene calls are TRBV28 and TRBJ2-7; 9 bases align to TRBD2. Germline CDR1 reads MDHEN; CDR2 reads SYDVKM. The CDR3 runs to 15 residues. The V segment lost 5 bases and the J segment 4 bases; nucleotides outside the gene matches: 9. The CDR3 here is CASSQASGNLYEQYF. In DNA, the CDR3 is TGTGCCAGCAGTCAGGCTAGCGGGAACCTATACGAGCAGTACTTC. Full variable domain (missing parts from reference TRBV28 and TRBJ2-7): DVKVTQSSRYLVKRTGEKVFLECVQDMDHENMFWYRQDPGLGLRLIYFSYDVKMKEKGDIPEGYSVSREKKERFSLILESASTNQTSMYLCASSQASGNLYEQYFGPGTRLTVT.

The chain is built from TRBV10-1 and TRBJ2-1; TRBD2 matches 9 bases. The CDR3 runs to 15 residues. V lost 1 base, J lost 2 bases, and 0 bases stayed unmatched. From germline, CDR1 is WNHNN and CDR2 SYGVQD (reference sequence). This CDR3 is CASSELAGAYNEQFF. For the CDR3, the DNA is TGCGCCAGCAGTGAGTTAGCGGGAGCCTACAATGAGCAGTTCTTC.

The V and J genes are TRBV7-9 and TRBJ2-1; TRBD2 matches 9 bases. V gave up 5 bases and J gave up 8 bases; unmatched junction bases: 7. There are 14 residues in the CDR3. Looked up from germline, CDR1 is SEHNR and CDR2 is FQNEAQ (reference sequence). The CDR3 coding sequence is TGTGCCAGCAGCGATAGCGGGAGCTGGGATGAGCAGTTCTTC. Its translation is CASSDSGSWDEQFF.